The clone carrying this T cell receptor beta chain has a single count. Antigen specificity is unknown. This sample is part of a study of chemoradiotherapy in HPV16-positive cancers. Findings and limits, study-wide: The functional HPV-specific definition rests on just a couple of HPV16-positive patients.

Trimming removed 1 base from V and 1 base from J, with 9 bases in between. CDR3 length equals 15 residues. CDR1 and CDR2 (germline): SGHRS, YFSETQ. Clones were sequenced by immunoSEQ multiplex PCR, and TCRdb holds only the in-frame ones, with some missing. The data show 5,200 or so clones, approximately 80% seen once. This TCR came from a human donor with HPV-associated anogenital cancer. The material was tumor tissue, obtained from a patient who underwent chemoradiotherapy. The chain recombines TRBV5-1 with TRBJ1-3, with a possible D match to TRBD1 (5 bases). CDR3 nucleotide sequence: TGCGCCAGCAGCTTGCAGGGTACGTCTGGAAACACCATATATTTT. Residues: CASSLQGTSGNTIYF.